This T cell receptor (beta chain) was observed in a study of blood T cell repertoires in COVID-19. Study as a whole: Donors in the United States, Italy and Spain gave samples during acute or convalescent COVID-19. T cells, B-cell-depleted T cells, or PBMCs provided the cDNA or gDNA that served as material.

Germline V gene sequence: CDR1 LGHNT, CDR2 FRNRAP. The CDR3 sequence is 15 residues long. The V gene end was trimmed by 7 bases and the J gene end by 6 bases; junction bases not matched to a gene: 8. As originally analysed: Reference gene primers were amplified, and this amplification served to estimate nucleated cell counts. Generated by immunoSEQ multiplex PCR, the TCRdb table keeps only in-frame clones and is missing some. V and J calls and clone size come straight from that table; D and trimming were deduced from the DNA. The sample has approximately 210,000 clones; approximately 87% are singletons.

This sequence joins TRBV12-5 and TRBJ2-2, with TRBD2 matching 10 bases. The source of this sequence is a woman in her 70s with active or convalescent COVID-19. Sequencing was carried out using peripheral blood. The DNA for the CDR3 is TGTGCTAGTGCCACTAGCGGGATAGGGGCCGGGGAGCTGTTTTTT. This encodes CASATSGIGAGELFF. The variable domain in full, completed from reference TRBV12-5 and TRBJ2-2, reads DARVTQTPRHKVTEMGQEVTMRCQPILGHNTVFWYRQTMMQGLELLAYFRNRAPLDDSGMPKDRFSAEMPDATLATLKIQPSEPRDSAVYFCASATSGIGAGELFFGEGSRLTVL.